This T cell receptor (beta chain) is drawn from a study of shared clonotypes between healthy human individuals. Only in-frame clones appear in the TCRdb table, and some are missing; sequencing was by immunoSEQ multiplex PCR. Among 1.5 million to 2.5 million clones listed, about 95% were seen once. This CDR3 is built from 14 residues. Germline trimming cut 5 bases from V and 5 bases from J; bases unmatched to any gene: 8. Germline V CDR1 and CDR2: MNHEY, SMNVEV (reference sequence). As concerns this clone: Other DNA variants within this sample encode the same CDR3.

As defined, naive CD8 cells were CD45RO-negative and positively selected for CCR7, with terminally differentiated effector memory CD45RA+ cells excluded. Sequences were obtained from naive CD8+ T cells sorted from blood. This clonotype originated in a man aged 18 to 35 in good health. The V gene is TRBV27, the J gene TRBJ2-7, with 8 positions matching TRBD1. The CDR3 coding sequence is TGTGCCAGCAGTCTTGACAGGGGTGAAAACGAGCAGTACTTC. It translates to CASSLDRGENEQYF.